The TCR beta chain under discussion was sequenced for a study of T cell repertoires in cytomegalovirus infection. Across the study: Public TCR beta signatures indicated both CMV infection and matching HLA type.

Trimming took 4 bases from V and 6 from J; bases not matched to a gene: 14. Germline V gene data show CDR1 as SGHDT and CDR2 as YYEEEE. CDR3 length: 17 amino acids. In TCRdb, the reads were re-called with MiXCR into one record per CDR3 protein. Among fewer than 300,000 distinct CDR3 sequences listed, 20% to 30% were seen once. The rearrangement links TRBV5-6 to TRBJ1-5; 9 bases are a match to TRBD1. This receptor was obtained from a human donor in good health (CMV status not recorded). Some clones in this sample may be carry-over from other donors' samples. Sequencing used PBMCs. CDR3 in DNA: TGTGCCAGCAGCGTGAGCGCCGGGACAGGGTTCGTTCAGCCCCAGCATTTT. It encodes CASSVSAGTGFVQPQHF.